The 25 T cell receptor beta chains below all came from one sample that was sequenced in a study of cytomegalovirus exposure and HLA in healthy donors. A multiplex PCR was run with 60 Vbeta primers and 13 Jbeta primers. Some clones are missing from TCRdb's copy, which holds only in-frame ones; the method was immunoSEQ multiplex PCR. The data show 100,000 to 120,000 clones, with about 15% seen just once and more than 0.8% held by the top ten. The sample comprised PBMCs. Receptors were obtained from a female donor in good health and CMV-seronegative.

This clone was found a few times. V usage is TRBV5-4 and J usage is TRBJ2-3; TRBD2 matches at 9 bases. The germline V gene encodes CDR1 SGHNT and CDR2 YYREEE (reference sequence). The length of the CDR3 is 16 residues. After removal of 4 bases from V and 2 bases from J, the junction contained 8 bases not matched to a gene. CDR3 amino acids: CASSLRLAEDTDTQYF. Written as DNA, the CDR3 is TGTGCCAGCAGCCTACGACTAGCGGAAGACACAGATACGCAGTATTTT.

This clone was seen a few times. V is TRBV7-9 and J is TRBJ2-6; D ambiguous. V lost 5 bases to trimming and J lost 0 bases, with 14 bases between them. Per germline, CDR1 SEHNR and CDR2 FQNEAQ (reference sequence). The CDR3 has 17 residues. CDR3 residues: CASSPRSANSGANVLTF. The CDR3 region has the DNA TGTGCCAGCAGCCCCCGGAGTGCGAACTCTGGGGCCAACGTCCTGACTTTC.

This clone has only a few counts. The gene calls are TRBV2 and TRBJ2-5; D might be TRBD2 (6 bases). The CDR3 is made up of 12 amino acids. V lost 8 bases to trimming and J lost 4 bases, with 11 bases between them. Germline CDR1 reads SNHLY; CDR2 reads FYNNEI. The DNA of the CDR3 is TGTGCCAGCGGACTATCCAGAGAGACCCAGTACTTC. Protein: CASGLSRETQYF.

This clone was seen more than once but under ten times. The chain couples TRBV7-2 to TRBJ2-3, with a tentative D call TRBD2 (5 bases). CDR3 length: 14 residues. The ends were cut back, 2 bases at V and 3 bases at J, with 9 bases in the middle. Germline CDR1 reads SGHTA; CDR2 reads FQGNSA. The CDR3 sequence: CASSLQRGTDTQYF. For the CDR3, the DNA is TGTGCCAGCAGCTTACAACGGGGAACAGATACGCAGTATTTT.

J is TRBJ1-2 and V is TRBV10-2; TRBD1 aligns across 8 bases. Germline assignment: CDR1 WSHSY and CDR2 SAAADI. The V gene end was trimmed by 5 bases and the J gene end by 3 bases; junction bases not matched to a gene: 5. CDR3 size: 14 residues. CDR3 bases: TGCGCCAGCAGTAAGACAGGGGCCTACTATGGCTACACCTTC. Amino acids: CASSKTGAYYGYTF.

This clone occurred a few times. The DNA of the CDR3 is TGTGCCAGCAGCGTATGGTTCGGGTCGCCGGGGGGCTACACCTTC. Protein sequence: CASSVWFGSPGGYTF. The chain employs TRBV9 and TRBJ1-2; D is ambiguous. Trimming left V 1 base short and J 8 bases short, with 18 bases between. CDR1 and CDR2 (germline): SGDLS, YYNGEE. This CDR3 contains 15 residues.

The chain links TRBV28 to TRBJ1-4, with 7 bases fitting TRBD1. The CDR3 is 15 residues long. V was clipped by 2 bases and J by 7 bases; unmatched bases: 7. Germline V gives CDR1 MDHEN, CDR2 SYDVKM. CDR3 DNA sequence: TGTGCCAGCAGTTTACCCTCGACAGGGCTTGAAAAACTGTTTTTT. Translated, it gives CASSLPSTGLEKLFF. The full variable domain, completed using reference TRBV28 and TRBJ1-4, is DVKVTQSSRYLVKRTGEKVFLECVQDMDHENMFWYRQDPGLGLRLIYFSYDVKMKEKGDIPEGYSVSREKKERFSLILESASTNQTSMYLCASSLPSTGLEKLFFGSGTQLSVL.

In nucleotides, the CDR3 is TGTGCCAGCAGTTTAGTAGCTAACTATGGCTACACCTTC. Its translation: CASSLVANYGYTF. The chain uses TRBV28 and TRBJ1-2; D uncertain. The CDR3 extends over 13 amino acids. Germline V CDR1 and CDR2: MDHEN, SYDVKM. Trimming left V 2 bases short and J 0 bases short, with 4 bases between.

The chain is built from TRBV13 and TRBJ2-3; TRBD1 might be the D (6 bases). CDR3 length equals 16 residues. V was shortened by 2 bases and J by 2 bases, with 14 bases between the two germline ends. CDR1 and CDR2 (germline): PRHDT, FYEKMQ (reference sequence). The CDR3 DNA reads TGTGCCAGCAGCTTAATCACACAGGGTGCCACAGATACGCAGTATTTT. Translation gives CASSLITQGATDTQYF.

This clone has just a few counts. The V gene is TRBV7-2, the J gene TRBJ1-3, with TRBD1 matching over 7 bases. The CDR3 sequence is 15 residues long. V lost 2 bases and J lost 1; bases outside the gene matches: 2. Germline V gene sequence: CDR1 SGHTA, CDR2 FQGNSA. CDR3 amino acids: CASSLLQGSGNTIYF. CDR3 nucleotide sequence: TGTGCCAGCAGCTTACTACAGGGGTCTGGAAACACCATATATTTT.

This clone was seen more than once but under ten times. V and J are TRBV14 and TRBJ1-4; D possibly corresponds to TRBD1 (5 bases). The V and J ends lost 0 bases and 8 bases respectively, with 13 bases between them. This CDR3 has 15 amino acids. Germline values: CDR1 SGHDN, CDR2 FVKESK. The CDR3 nucleotides are TGTGCCAGCAGCCAAGATGCGGGGACGCGGGAAAAACTGTTTTTT. It translates to CASSQDAGTREKLFF.

The gene calls are TRBV13 and TRBJ2-2; 7 bases agree with TRBD1. Germline V gene sequence: CDR1 PRHDT, CDR2 FYEKMQ (reference sequence). V gave up 5 bases and J gave up 6 bases; unmatched junction bases: 6. The CDR3 has 14 residues. CDR3 loop: CASSLTGFAGELFF. CDR3 sequence (DNA): TGTGCCAGCAGCCTGACAGGGTTCGCCGGGGAGCTGTTTTTT.

This clone turned up a few times. V gene TRBV15 combines with J gene TRBJ2-7, with a tentative D call TRBD1 (6 bases). There are 15 residues in the CDR3. V shed 3 bases and J shed 4 bases, with 16 bases lying between them. The germline gives CDR1 LNHNV, CDR2 YYDKDF (reference sequence). CDR3 in amino acids: CATSRDTQGHYEQYF. The CDR3 DNA reads as TGTGCCACCAGCAGGGACACCCAGGGGCATTACGAGCAGTACTTC.

This chain joins TRBV5-5 and TRBJ2-1, with D perhaps matching TRBD2 (6 bases). Germline V gene sequence: CDR1 SGHKS, CDR2 YYEKEE (reference sequence). The V and J ends lost 4 bases and 2 bases respectively, with 16 bases between them. CDR3 length: 16 residues. In DNA form, the CDR3 reads TGTGCCAGCAGCCCCCCGGGGGTGTTCACCTACAATGAGCAGTTCTTC. It codes for CASSPPGVFTYNEQFF.

The V gene is TRBV18, the J gene TRBJ1-2, with 7 bases lining up with TRBD1. This CDR3 has 15 residues. The junction had 8 bases not matched to a gene; V was cut back by 4 bases and J by 3 bases. Per germline, CDR1 KGHSH and CDR2 LQKENI. Written as DNA, the CDR3 is TGTGCCAGCTCACTGTCGACAGGGCGATACTATGGCTACACCTTC. This codes for CASSLSTGRYYGYTF.

This clone has more than one count but fewer than ten. The V and J genes are TRBV19 and TRBJ2-5, with D perhaps matching TRBD2 (5 bases). CDR1 and CDR2 from the germline V gene are LNHDA and SQIVND (reference sequence). The CDR3 is 13 amino acids. V lost 1 base and J 2 bases, leaving 5 bases between the germline ends. The CDR3 DNA sequence: TGTGCCAGTAGTATAGCGGGGCAAGAGACCCAGTACTTC. Residues: CASSIAGQETQYF.

Only a few counts were recorded for this clone. The rearrangement uses TRBV19 and TRBJ2-7; 11 bases align to TRBD2. V gave up 3 bases and J gave up 6 bases; unmatched junction bases: 4. CDR1 LNHDA and CDR2 SQIVND come from the germline V gene (reference sequence). The CDR3 covers 14 residues. CDR3 residues: CASSIGLAGGEQYF. The DNA for the CDR3 is TGTGCCAGTAGTATCGGGCTAGCGGGAGGCGAGCAGTACTTC.

The chain links TRBV5-6 to TRBJ2-1; 10 nucleotides match TRBD1. The CDR3 length is 17 residues. Germline V gene data show CDR1 as SGHDT and CDR2 as YYEEEE. V was clipped by 4 bases and J by 4 bases; unmatched bases: 11. CDR3 in DNA: TGTGCCAGCAGCCCTGCCGGGACAGGGGCCCCATACAATGAGCAGTTCTTC. It encodes CASSPAGTGAPYNEQFF. Looking up the rest from reference TRBV5-6 and TRBJ2-1 gives the full variable domain: DAGVTQSPTHLIKTRGQQVTLRCSPKSGHDTVSWYQQALGQGPQFIFQYYEEEERQRGNFPDRFSGHQFPNYSSELNVNALLLGDSALYLCASSPAGTGAPYNEQFFGPGTRLTVL.

The rearrangement links TRBV7-2 to TRBJ1-3; D is ambiguous. CDR3 length: 14 residues. Trimming removed 4 bases at V and 2 bases at J, with 9 bases between. Per the germline V gene, CDR1 is SGHTA and CDR2 is FQGNSA. CDR3 DNA: TGTGCCAGCAGCTCCTCTCTTGCTGGAAACACCATATATTTT. Residues: CASSSSLAGNTIYF.

This rearrangement joins TRBV6-5 to TRBJ2-3; 13 bases map to TRBD2. V lost 6 bases, J lost 4 bases, and 4 bases stayed unmatched. The CDR3 totals 15 residues. CDR1 and CDR2 from the germline V gene are MNHEY and SVGAGI. In DNA form, the CDR3 reads TGTGCCAGCAGCCCCGGACTAGCGGGGGCAGATACGCAGTATTTT. Translating it yields CASSPGLAGADTQYF.

This clone showed up just a few times. This chain links TRBV28 with TRBJ1-1; 9 positions match TRBD1. Germline V gives CDR1 MDHEN, CDR2 SYDVKM. The CDR3 covers 12 residues. With 11 bases clipped from V and 4 bases from J, the junction kept 5 bases outside the gene matches. The CDR3 DNA reads TGTGCCGCCGAACAGGGGGCCACTGAAGCTTTCTTT. The encoded protein is CAAEQGATEAFF.

The sample holds a few counts of this clone. The rearrangement uses TRBV5-6 and TRBJ2-7; TRBD1 matches 7 bases. CDR1 SGHDT and CDR2 YYEEEE come from the germline V gene. This CDR3 is 14 amino acids long. Germline trimming cut 0 bases from V and 3 bases from J; bases unmatched to any gene: 3. The CDR3 coding sequence is TGTGCCAGCAGCTTGGTGGGACAGCTCTACGAGCAGTACTTC. It translates to CASSLVGQLYEQYF.

The J gene is TRBJ2-3, the V gene TRBV15, with 9 positions matching TRBD1. Trimming cost V 0 bases and J 6 bases; bases outside gene matches: 4. The CDR3 is made up of 15 amino acids. Germline V gives CDR1 LNHNV, CDR2 YYDKDF (reference sequence). The CDR3 here is CATSRERGTGDTQYF. CDR3 DNA: TGTGCCACCAGCAGAGAAAGGGGGACAGGGGATACGCAGTATTTT. Combining the CDR3 with reference TRBV15 and TRBJ2-3 gives the whole variable domain DAMVIQNPRYQVTQFGKPVTLSCSQTLNHNVMYWYQQKSSQAPKLLFHYYDKDFNNEADTPDNFQSRRPNTSFCFLDIRSPGLGDTAMYLCATSRERGTGDTQYFGPGTRLTVL.

V and J are TRBV5-6 and TRBJ2-1, with 9 nucleotides matching TRBD2. The J segment lost 8 bases and the V segment lost 4 bases, leaving 7 bases of the junction unmatched. Germline lookup yields CDR1 SGHDT and CDR2 YYEEEE. The CDR3 covers 14 residues. CDR3 coding DNA: TGTGCCAGCAGCCTAAGACTAGCGGTCCATGAGCAGTTCTTC. Protein product: CASSLRLAVHEQFF.

The chain employs TRBV4-3 and TRBJ2-7, with D maybe TRBD1 (5 bases). CDR1 and CDR2 (germline): LGHNA, YSLEER. This CDR3 contains 13 residues. The V and J ends lost 3 bases and 2 bases respectively, with 8 bases between them. The CDR3 coding sequence is TGCGCCAGCAGCCAGGAACAGGCCTACGAGCAGTACTTC. Translated, it gives CASSQEQAYEQYF.